This entry features one T cell receptor beta chain sequence. The protocol was immunoSEQ multiplex PCR, while the TCRdb copy is restricted to in-frame clones and leaves out a portion. The sample carries roughly 42,000 clones, under 85% recorded once. V gave up 2 bases and J gave up 5 bases, with 12 bases separating them. CDR1 is SEHNR and CDR2 is FQNEAQ in the germline V gene (reference sequence). The CDR3 spans 14 residues. This entry is derived from a study of blood T cell repertoires in COVID-19. Sample: peripheral blood. This receptor was taken from a woman of 80 years or more with acute or convalescent COVID-19. The chain couples TRBV7-9 to TRBJ1-1; the D is unclear. CDR3 in DNA: TGTGCCAGCAGCTTATTGGGCTCGGGAACTGAAGCTTTCTTT. Translating gives CASSLLGSGTEAFF.